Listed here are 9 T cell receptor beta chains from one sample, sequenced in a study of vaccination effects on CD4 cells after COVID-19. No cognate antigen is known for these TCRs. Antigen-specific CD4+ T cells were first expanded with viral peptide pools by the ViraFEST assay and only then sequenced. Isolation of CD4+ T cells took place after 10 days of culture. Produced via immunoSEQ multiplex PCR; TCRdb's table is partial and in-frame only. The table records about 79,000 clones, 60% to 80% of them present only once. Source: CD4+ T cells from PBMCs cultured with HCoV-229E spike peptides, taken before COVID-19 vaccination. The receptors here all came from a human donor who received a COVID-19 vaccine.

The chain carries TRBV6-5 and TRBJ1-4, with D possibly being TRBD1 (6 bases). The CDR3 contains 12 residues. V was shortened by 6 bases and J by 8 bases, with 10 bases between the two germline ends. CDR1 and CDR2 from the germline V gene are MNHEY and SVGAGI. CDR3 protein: CASSVTGEKLFF. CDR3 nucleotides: TGTGCCAGCAGCGTAACAGGGGAAAAACTGTTTTTT.

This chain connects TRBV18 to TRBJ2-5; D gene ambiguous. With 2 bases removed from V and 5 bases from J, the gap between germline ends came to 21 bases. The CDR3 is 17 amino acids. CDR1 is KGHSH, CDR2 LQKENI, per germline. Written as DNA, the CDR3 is TGTGCCAGCTCACCATACGAAGTCCGAACTGCGGCGGAGACCCAGTACTTC. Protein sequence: CASSPYEVRTAAETQYF. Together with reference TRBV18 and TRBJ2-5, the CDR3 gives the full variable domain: NAGVMQNPRHLVRRRGQEARLRCSPMKGHSHVYWYRQLPEEGLKFMVYLQKENIIDESGMPKERFSAEFPKEGPSILRIQQVVRGDSAAYFCASSPYEVRTAAETQYFGPGTRLLVL.

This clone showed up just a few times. The CDR3: CASISLAEKSYEQYV. CDR3 coding DNA: TGCGCCAGCATAAGTCTAGCGGAGAAATCCTACGAGCAGTACGTC. J is TRBJ2-7 and V is TRBV10-1; 7 bases are a match to TRBD2. J gave up 1 base and V 7 bases, and 10 bases lay outside the gene matches. The CDR3 has 15 amino acids. Germline V CDR1 and CDR2: WNHNN, SYGVQD (reference sequence).

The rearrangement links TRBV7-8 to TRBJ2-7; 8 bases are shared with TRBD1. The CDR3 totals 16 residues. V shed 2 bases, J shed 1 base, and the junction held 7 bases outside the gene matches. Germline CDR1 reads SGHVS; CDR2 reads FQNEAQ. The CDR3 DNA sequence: TGTGCCAGCAGCTTACATAACACAGGGGGATCCTACGAGCAGTACGTC. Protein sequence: CASSLHNTGGSYEQYV.

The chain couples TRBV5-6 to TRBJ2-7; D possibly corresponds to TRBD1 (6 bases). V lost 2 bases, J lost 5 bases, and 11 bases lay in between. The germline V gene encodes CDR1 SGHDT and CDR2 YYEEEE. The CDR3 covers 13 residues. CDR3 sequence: CASSFRGLHEQYV. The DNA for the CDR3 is TGTGCCAGCAGCTTCAGGGGTCTCCACGAGCAGTACGTC.

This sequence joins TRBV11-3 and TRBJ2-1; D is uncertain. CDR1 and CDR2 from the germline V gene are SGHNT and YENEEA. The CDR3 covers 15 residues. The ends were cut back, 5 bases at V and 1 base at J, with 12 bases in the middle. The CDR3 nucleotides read TGTGCCAGCAGCCCTTCCCTGGTATCCTACAATGAGCAGTTCTTC. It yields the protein CASSPSLVSYNEQFF.

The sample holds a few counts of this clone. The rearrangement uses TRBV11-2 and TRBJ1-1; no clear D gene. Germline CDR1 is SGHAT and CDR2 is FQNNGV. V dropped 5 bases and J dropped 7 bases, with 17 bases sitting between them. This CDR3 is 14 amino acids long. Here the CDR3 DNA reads TGTGCCAGCAGCCCCCGGGTGGCCAGGAATGAAGCTTTCTTT. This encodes CASSPRVARNEAFF.

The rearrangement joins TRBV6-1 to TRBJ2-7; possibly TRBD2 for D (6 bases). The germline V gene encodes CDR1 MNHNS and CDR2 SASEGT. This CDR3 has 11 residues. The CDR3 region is CASSEGVRGEV. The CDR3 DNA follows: TGTGCCAGCAGTGAAGGGGTACGCGGGGAAGTC.

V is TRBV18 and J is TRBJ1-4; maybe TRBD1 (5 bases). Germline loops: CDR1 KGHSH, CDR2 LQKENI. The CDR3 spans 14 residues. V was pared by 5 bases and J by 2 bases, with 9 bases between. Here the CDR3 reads CASSEGYTNEKLFF. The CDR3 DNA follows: TGTGCCAGCTCAGAGGGGTACACTAATGAAAAACTGTTTTTT.